Reported below is one T cell receptor beta chain. There is no known antigen for this receptor. Mismatch with germline at one junction end may stem from a read error. These data belong to a study of tumor-infiltrating lymphocytes in primary liver carcinoma (TCRdb year 2017). Study-level background: The five patients, three men and two women aged 30 to 69 years, had hepatocellular carcinoma (four) or combined HCC and intrahepatic cholangiocarcinoma (one). The five patients had tumors staged T1-T3 N0M0, with maximum diameters ranging from roughly 4.2 to 11 cm. Each sample produced about 3.5 to 8 million productive TCRbeta reads, and read depth showed no significant difference between tissue types. Across five regions of each liver tumor, along with adjacent normal tissue and blood, the study brought together TCRbeta repertoire sequencing, expression microarrays and whole-exome sequencing. A total of 35 or so specimens from 5 patients, comprising approximately 25 tumor regions, 5 adjacent noncancerous liver tissues and 5 peripheral blood samples, were covered by TCRbeta repertoire sequencing. To link TCRbeta repertoire diversity with the local molecular phenotype, the 25 to 30 tumor region samples were profiled using Agilent mRNA microarrays. Technical replicate repertoires showed high reproducibility, with mean shared-clone rates roughly 0.87 and correlation coefficients above 0.98.

The research as a whole found: Just about 8-25% of top clones turned up in all five regions of a tumor, which suggests spatial heterogeneity among tumor-infiltrating T cells. With just 4 or 5 patients in the study, the authors point out that the findings should be validated in a larger study. A significantly larger repertoire fraction was made up by the top 250 clones in tumors than in blood (p = 0.039). Repertoire overlap was found to be higher between tumor regions (mean about 35%) than between tumor-adjacent (about 17%) or tumor-blood (around 15%) pairs, consistent with antigen-driven expansion. Because sequencing covered only the TCR beta chain and unpaired alpha chains were not captured, true repertoire diversity is likely underestimated. Because the samples were bulk and unsorted, CD4+ and CD8+ T cell repertoires could not be compared.

Total RNA and DNA were co-extracted without cell sorting from 20-30 mg of bulk tissue using the AllPrep DNA/RNA mini kit. Surgical resection was performed in China between 2015 and March 2016 on about 5 patients with histopathologically diagnosed primary liver carcinoma. Patients had chronic HBV infection and were treatment-naive at sampling. Each tumor was sampled at five spatially separated regions: the tumor centre plus the superior, inferior, left-lateral and right-lateral poles. Histology showed that every tumor sample contained more than 80% viable tumor cells. Fresh tumor and adjacent tissue pieces were bisected; one half was stored in RNAlater at -80°C, the other sent for histology. A constant-region primer and ProtoScript II reverse transcriptase were used to reverse-transcribe TCRbeta-specific cDNA from roughly 0.5 ug total RNA. TCRbeta libraries were built with three nested multiplex PCR rounds, a slightly modified ARM-PCR procedure. A final 25-cycle PCR with Deep VentR polymerase added sample barcodes and Illumina adapters. Before sequencing, amplicons of 200-500 bp were purified from gel using a QIAquick gel extraction kit. The TCRbeta amplicons were sequenced with 250-bp paired-end reads on an Illumina HiSeq 2500. Turning to the authors' computational methods: Reads were quality-trimmed with Trimmomatic v0.33, and paired reads were merged with FLASH v1.2.11 to recover full CDR3 sequences. MiGEC v1.2.1b assigned V, D and J germline segments to the rearranged TCRbeta sequences. Clonotype statistics and Shannon-Wiener diversity indices were calculated with VDJtools v1.0.0. To cut down on sampling bias, every analysis after diversity analysis relied on just the 250 most abundant clonotypes from each sample. TCRdb redid the processing of the public reads, applying fastp at Q25 and MiXCR, and retained in-frame beta chains. Every entry covers one CDR3 protein and lists the most common genes and DNA from its rows. In this record, the V and J calls reflect TCRdb's handling and not the investigators' own analysis. This sample has some 100,000 distinct CDR3 sequences in its table, and 65% to 75% of those were observed once. Clones ranked in the top ten supply 9.5% to 15% of the sample.

Specimen: liver tumor tissue from sampling region 2. The cell subset or site label of this sample denotes: tumor region T2, inferior pole. The TCR was taken from a woman aged 60-75 years with primary liver carcinoma and hepatitis B virus infection.

The DNA sequence is given as TGTGCCAGCAGTGACGTAGCGGGAAGGCCCACAGATACGCAGTTTTTT. This sequence encodes CASSDVAGRPTDTQFF. The sequence is built from TRBV6-4 and TRBJ2-3, with 8 bases aligning to TRBD2. Via the germline V gene, CDR1 is MRHNA and CDR2 SNTAGT. The cysteine opens and the phenylalanine closes a CDR3 of 16 amino acids. Of the read, only the CDR3 DNA is kept; its 48 bases are in frame from base 1.